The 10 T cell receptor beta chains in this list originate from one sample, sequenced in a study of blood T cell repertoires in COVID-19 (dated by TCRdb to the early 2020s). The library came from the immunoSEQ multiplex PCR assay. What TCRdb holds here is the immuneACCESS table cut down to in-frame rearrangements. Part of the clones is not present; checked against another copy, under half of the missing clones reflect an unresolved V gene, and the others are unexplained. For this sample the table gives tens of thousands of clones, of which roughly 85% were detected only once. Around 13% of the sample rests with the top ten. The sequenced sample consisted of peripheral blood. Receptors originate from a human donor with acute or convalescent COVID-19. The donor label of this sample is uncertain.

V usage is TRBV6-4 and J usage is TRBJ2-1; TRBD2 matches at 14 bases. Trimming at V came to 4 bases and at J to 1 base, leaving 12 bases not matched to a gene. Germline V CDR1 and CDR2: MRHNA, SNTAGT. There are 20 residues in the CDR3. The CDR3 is CASSALPGLAGEGSYNEQFF. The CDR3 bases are TGTGCCAGCAGTGCCCTACCGGGACTAGCGGGAGAGGGATCCTACAATGAGCAGTTCTTC.

CDR3 residues: CASSLDSGIGGNEKLFF. In DNA form, the CDR3 reads TGTGCCAGCAGCTTAGATTCAGGGATTGGCGGCAATGAAAAACTGTTTTTT. The V gene is TRBV11-3, the J gene TRBJ1-4; weak D call: TRBD1 (5 bases). This CDR3 spans 17 amino acids. Trimming took 0 bases from V and 5 from J, leaving 16 bases between them. Germline assignment: CDR1 SGHNT and CDR2 YENEEA.

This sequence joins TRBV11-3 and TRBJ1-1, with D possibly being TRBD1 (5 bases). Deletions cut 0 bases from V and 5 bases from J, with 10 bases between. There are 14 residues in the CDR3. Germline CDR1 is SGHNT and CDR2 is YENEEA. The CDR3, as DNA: TGTGCCAGCAGCTTAGAGGCAGGGTTTACTGAAGCTTTCTTT. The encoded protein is CASSLEAGFTEAFF.

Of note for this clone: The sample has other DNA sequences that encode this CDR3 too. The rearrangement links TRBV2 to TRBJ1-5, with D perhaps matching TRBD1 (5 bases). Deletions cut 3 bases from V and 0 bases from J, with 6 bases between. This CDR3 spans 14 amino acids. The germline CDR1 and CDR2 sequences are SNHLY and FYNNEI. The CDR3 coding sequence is TGTGCCAGCAGTGACAGGGATAGCAATCAGCCCCAGCATTTT. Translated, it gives CASSDRDSNQPQHF.

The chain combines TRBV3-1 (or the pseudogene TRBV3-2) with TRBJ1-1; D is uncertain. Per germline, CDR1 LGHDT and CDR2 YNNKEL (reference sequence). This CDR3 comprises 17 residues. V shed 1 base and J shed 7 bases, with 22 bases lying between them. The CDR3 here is CASSQGQVRGTQFEAFF. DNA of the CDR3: TGTGCCAGCAGCCAAGGTCAGGTTCGGGGAACACAATTTGAAGCTTTCTTT.

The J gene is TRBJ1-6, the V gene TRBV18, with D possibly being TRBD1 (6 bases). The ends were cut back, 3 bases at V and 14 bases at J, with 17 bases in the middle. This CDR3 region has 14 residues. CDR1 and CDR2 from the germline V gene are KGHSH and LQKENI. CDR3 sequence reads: CASSPGQQEQALHF. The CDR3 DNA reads TGTGCCAGCTCACCTGGACAGCAGGAGCAAGCCCTCCACTTT. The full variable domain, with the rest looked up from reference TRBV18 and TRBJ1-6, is NAGVMQNPRHLVRRRGQEARLRCSPMKGHSHVYWYRQLPEEGLKFMVYLQKENIIDESGMPKERFSAEFPKEGPSILRIQQVVRGDSAAYFCASSPGQQEQALHFGNGTRLTVT.

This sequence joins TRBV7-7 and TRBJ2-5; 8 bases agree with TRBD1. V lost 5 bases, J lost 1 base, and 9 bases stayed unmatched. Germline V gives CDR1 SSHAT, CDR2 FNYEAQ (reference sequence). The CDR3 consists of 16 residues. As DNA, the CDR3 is TGTGCCAGCAGCACCGGGACAGGAAGAAGCCAAGAGACCCAGTACTTC. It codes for CASSTGTGRSQETQYF.

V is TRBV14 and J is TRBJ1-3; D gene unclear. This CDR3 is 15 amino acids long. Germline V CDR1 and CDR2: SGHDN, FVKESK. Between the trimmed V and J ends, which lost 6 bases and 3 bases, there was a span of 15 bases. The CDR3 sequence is CASSIFAAFGNTIYF. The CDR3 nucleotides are TGTGCCAGCAGTATCTTCGCGGCTTTTGGAAACACCATATATTTT.

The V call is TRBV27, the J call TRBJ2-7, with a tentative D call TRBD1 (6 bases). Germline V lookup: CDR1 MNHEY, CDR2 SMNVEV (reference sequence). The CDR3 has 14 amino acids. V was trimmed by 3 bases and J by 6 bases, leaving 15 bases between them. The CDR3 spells CASSFLGAKSEQYF. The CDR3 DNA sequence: TGTGCCAGCAGTTTTTTGGGGGCGAAGTCCGAGCAGTACTTC.

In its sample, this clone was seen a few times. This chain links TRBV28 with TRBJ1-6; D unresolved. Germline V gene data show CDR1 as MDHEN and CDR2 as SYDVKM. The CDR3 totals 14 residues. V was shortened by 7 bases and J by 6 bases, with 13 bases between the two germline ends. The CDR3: CASTRGGSNSPLHF. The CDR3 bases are TGTGCCAGCACCCGGGGAGGGTCTAATTCACCCCTCCACTTT.